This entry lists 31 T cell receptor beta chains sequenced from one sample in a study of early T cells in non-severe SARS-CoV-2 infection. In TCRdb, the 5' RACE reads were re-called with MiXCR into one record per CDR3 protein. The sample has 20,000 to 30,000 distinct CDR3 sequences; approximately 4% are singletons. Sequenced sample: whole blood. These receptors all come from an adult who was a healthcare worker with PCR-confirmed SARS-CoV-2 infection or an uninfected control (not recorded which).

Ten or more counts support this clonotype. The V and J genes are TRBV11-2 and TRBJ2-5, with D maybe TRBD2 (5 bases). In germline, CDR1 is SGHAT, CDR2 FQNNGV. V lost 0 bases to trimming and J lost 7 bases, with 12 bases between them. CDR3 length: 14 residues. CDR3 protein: CASSLDRMAGTQYF. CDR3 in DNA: TGTGCCAGCAGCTTAGATAGGATGGCGGGGACCCAGTACTTC.

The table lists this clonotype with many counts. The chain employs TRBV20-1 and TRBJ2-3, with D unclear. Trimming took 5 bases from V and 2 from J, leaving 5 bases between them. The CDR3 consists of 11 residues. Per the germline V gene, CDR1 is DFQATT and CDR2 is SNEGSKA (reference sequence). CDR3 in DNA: TGCAGTGCTCTTCTCACAGATACGCAGTATTTT. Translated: CSALLTDTQYF.

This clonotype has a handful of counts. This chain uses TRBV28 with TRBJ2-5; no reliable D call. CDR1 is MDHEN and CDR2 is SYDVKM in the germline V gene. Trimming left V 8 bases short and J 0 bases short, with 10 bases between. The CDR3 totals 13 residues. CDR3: CASLELNQETQYF. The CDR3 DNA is TGTGCCAGCCTCGAGCTCAACCAAGAGACCCAGTACTTC.

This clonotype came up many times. Written as DNA, the CDR3 is TGTGCCACCTCTTCAGCGGGAGTACCACCCTCTACGCAGTATTTT. It yields the protein CATSSAGVPPSTQYF. The J gene is TRBJ2-3, the V gene TRBV24-1; 8 bases map to TRBD2. This CDR3 is built from 15 residues. V was clipped by 9 bases and J by 8 bases; unmatched bases: 15. Germline V gene data show CDR1 as KGHDR and CDR2 as SFDVKD.

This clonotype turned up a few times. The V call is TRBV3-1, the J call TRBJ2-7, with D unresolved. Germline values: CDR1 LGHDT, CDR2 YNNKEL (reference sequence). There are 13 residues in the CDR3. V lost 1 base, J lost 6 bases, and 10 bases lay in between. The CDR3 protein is CASSQGRTPEQYF. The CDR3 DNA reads TGTGCCAGCAGCCAAGGACGGACCCCCGAGCAGTACTTC.

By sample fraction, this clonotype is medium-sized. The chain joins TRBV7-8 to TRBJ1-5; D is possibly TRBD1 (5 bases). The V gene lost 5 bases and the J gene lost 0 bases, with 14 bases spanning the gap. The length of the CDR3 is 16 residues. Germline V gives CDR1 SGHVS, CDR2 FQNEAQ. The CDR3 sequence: CASSTDGAYSNQPQHF. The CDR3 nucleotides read TGTGCCAGCAGCACCGACGGGGCCTATAGCAATCAGCCCCAGCATTTT.

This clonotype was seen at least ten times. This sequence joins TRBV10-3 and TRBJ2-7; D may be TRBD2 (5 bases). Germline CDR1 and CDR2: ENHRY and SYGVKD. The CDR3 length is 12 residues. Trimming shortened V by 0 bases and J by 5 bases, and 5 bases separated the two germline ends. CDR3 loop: CAISESTNEQYF. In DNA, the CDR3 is TGTGCCATCAGTGAGTCGACTAACGAGCAGTACTTC.

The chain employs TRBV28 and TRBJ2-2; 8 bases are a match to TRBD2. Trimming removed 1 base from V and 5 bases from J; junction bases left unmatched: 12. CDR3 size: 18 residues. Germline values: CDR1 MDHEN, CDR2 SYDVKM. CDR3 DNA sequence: TGTGCCAGCAGTTTATTCCGGGGGGGCACCGGAGGAACCGGGGAGCTGTTTTTT. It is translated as CASSLFRGGTGGTGELFF. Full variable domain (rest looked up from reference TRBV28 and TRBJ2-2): DVKVTQSSRYLVKRTGEKVFLECVQDMDHENMFWYRQDPGLGLRLIYFSYDVKMKEKGDIPEGYSVSREKKERFSLILESASTNQTSMYLCASSLFRGGTGGTGELFFGEGSRLTVL.

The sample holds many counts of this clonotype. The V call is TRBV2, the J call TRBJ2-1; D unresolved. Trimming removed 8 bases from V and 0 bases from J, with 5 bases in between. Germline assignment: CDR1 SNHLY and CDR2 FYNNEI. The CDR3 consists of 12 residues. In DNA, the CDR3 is TGTGCCAGCCTCAGCTCCTACAATGAGCAGTTCTTC. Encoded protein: CASLSSYNEQFF.

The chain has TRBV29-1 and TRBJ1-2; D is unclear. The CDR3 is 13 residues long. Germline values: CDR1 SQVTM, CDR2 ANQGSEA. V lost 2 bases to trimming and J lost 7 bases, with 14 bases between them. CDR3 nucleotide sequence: TGCAGCGTTGAAAACAGTCCCTTTACTGGCTACACCTTC. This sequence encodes CSVENSPFTGYTF.

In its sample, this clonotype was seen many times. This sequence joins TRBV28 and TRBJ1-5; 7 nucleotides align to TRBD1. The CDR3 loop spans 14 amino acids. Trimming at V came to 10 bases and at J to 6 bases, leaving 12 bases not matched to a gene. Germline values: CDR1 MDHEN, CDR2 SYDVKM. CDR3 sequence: CAIRRRQGGQPQHF. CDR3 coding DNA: TGTGCCATCCGTCGGCGACAGGGTGGTCAGCCCCAGCATTTT.

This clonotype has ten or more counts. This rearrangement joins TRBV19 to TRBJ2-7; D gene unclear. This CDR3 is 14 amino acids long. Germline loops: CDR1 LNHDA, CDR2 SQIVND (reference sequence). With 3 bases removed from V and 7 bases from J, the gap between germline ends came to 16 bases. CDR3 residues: CASSIAVGLGEQYF. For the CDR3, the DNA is TGTGCCAGTAGTATCGCGGTTGGCCTCGGTGAGCAGTACTTC.

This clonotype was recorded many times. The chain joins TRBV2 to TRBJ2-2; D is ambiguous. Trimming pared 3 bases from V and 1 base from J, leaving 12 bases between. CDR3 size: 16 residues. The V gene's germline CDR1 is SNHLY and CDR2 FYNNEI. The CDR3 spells CASSDNGIKNTGELFF. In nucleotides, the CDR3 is TGTGCCAGCAGTGACAACGGAATCAAGAACACCGGGGAGCTGTTTTTT.

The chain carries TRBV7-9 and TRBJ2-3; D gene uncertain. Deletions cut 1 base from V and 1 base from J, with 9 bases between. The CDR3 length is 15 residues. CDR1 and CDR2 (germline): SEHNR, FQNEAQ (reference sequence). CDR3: CASSLDAPGTDTQYF. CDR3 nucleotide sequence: TGTGCCAGCAGCTTAGACGCCCCAGGCACAGATACGCAGTATTTT.

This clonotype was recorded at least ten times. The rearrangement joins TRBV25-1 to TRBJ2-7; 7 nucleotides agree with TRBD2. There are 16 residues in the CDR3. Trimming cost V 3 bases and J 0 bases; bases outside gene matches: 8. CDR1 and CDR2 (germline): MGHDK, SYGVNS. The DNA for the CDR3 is TGTGCCAGCAGTGACCCCGGTGCTAGCGGCTCCTACGAGCAGTACTTC. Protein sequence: CASSDPGASGSYEQYF.

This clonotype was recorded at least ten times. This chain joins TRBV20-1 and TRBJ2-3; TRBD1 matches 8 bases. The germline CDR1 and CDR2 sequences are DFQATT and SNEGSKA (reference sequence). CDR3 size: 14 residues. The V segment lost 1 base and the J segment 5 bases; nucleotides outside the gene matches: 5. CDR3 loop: CSARADRVRDTQYF. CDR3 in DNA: TGCAGTGCTAGAGCGGACAGGGTCAGAGATACGCAGTATTTT.

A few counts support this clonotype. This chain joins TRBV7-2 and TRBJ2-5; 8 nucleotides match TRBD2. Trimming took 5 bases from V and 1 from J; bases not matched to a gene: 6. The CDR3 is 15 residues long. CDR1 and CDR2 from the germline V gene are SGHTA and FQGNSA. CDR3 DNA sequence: TGTGCCAGCAGCCAGCAGCGGGGGCTCCAAGAGACCCAGTACTTC. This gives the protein CASSQQRGLQETQYF.

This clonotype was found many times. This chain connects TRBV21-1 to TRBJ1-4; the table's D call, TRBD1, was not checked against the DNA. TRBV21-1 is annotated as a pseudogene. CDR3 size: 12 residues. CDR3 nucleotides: TGTGCCAGCAGCAAAGACAGGGAAAAACTGTTTTTT. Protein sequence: CASSKDREKLFF.

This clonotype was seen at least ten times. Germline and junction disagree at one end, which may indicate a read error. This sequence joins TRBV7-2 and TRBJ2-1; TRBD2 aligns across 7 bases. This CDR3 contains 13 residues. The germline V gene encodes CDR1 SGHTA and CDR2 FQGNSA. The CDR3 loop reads CASSPPHSGKWIF. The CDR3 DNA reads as TGTGCCAGCAGCCCTCCGCACAGCGGGAAGTGGATCTTC.

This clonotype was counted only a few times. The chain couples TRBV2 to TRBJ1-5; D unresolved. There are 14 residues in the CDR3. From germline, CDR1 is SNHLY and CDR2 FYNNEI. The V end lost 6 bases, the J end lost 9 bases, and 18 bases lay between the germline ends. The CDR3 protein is CASSAGSPSRPQHF. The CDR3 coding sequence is TGTGCCAGCAGCGCCGGGTCCCCCTCCCGGCCCCAGCATTTT.

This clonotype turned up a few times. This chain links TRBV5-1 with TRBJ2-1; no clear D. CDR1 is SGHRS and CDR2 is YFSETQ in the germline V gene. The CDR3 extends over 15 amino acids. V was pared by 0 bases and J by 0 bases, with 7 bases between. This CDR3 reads CASSLGPASYNEQFF. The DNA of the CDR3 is TGCGCCAGCAGCTTGGGCCCAGCCTCCTACAATGAGCAGTTCTTC. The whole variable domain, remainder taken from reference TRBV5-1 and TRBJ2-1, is KAGVTQTPRYLIKTRGQQVTLSCSPISGHRSVSWYQQTPGQGLQFLFEYFSETQRNKGNFPGRFSGRQFSNSRSEMNVSTLELGDSALYLCASSLGPASYNEQFFGPGTRLTVL.

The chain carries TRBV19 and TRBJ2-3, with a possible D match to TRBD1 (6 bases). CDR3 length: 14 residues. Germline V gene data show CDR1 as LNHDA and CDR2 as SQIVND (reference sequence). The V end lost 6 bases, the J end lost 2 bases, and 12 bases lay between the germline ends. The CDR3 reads CASRSDRLTDTQYF. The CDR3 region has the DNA TGTGCCAGTAGAAGCGACAGGCTCACAGATACGCAGTATTTT.

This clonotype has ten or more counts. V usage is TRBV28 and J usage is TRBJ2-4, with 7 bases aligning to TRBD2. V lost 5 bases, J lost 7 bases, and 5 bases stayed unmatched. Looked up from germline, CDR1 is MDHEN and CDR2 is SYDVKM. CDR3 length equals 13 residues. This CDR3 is CASSAHSGNIQYF. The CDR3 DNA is TGTGCCAGCAGTGCTCATAGCGGGAACATTCAGTACTTC.

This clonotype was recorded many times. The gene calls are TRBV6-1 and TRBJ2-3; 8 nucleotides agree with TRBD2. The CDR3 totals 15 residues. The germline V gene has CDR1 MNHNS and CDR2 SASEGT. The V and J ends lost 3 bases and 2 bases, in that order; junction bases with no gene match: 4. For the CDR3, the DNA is TGTGCCAGCAGTGAGTTTAGCGGGATCACAGATACGCAGTATTTT. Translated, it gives CASSEFSGITDTQYF.

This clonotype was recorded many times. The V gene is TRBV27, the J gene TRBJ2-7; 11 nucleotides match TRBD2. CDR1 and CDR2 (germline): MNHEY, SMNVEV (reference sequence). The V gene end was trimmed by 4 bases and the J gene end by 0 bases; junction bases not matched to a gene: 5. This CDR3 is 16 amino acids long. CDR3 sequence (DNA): TGTGCCAGCAGTTACTTCGGGACTAGCGGCTCCTACGAGCAGTACTTC. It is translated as CASSYFGTSGSYEQYF.

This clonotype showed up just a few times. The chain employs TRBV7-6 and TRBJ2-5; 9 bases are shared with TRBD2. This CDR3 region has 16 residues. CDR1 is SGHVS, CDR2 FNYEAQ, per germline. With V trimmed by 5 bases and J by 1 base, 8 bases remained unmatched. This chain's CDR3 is CASSTIAGASQETQYF. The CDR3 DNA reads TGTGCCAGCAGCACCATAGCGGGGGCGTCCCAAGAGACCCAGTACTTC.

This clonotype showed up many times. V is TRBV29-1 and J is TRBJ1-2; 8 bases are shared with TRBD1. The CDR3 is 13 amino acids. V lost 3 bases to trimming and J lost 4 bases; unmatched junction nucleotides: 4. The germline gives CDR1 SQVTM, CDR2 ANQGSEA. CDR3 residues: CSVDYGQGYGYTF. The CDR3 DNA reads TGCAGCGTTGATTACGGACAGGGCTATGGCTACACCTTC.

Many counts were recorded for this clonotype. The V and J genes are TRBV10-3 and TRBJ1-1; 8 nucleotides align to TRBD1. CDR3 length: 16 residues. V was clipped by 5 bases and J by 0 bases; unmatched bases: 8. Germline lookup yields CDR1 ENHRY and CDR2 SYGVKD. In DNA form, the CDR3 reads TGTGCCATCAGTAAAGGACAGGGCGCCATGAACACTGAAGCTTTCTTT. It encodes CAISKGQGAMNTEAFF.

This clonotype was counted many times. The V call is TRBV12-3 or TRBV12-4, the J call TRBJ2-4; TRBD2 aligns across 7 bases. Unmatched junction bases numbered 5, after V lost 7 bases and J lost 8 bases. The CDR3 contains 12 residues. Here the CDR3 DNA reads TGTGCCAGCAAGCCCCGGGAGGACATTCAGTACTTC. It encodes CASKPREDIQYF.

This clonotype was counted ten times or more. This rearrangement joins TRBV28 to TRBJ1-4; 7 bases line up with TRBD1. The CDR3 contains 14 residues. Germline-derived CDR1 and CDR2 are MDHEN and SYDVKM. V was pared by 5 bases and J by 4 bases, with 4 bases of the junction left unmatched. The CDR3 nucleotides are TGTGCCAGCAGTACACAGGGGTTTAATGAAAAACTGTTTTTT. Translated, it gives CASSTQGFNEKLFF.

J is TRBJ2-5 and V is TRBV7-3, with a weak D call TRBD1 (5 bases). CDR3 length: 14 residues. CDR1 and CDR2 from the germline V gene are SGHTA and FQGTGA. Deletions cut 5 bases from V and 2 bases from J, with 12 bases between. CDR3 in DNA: TGTGCCAGCAGCATCGACAGCCTGCAAGAGACCCAGTACTTC. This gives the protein CASSIDSLQETQYF.